This TCR beta chain appears in the sequencing data of a study of CD8+CD57+ T cells in acquired aplastic anemia. This clonotype came up a few times. Germline V gives CDR1 SGHRS, CDR2 YFSETQ. The CDR3 sequence is 14 residues long. Trimming took 4 bases from V and 5 from J; bases not matched to a gene: 6. TCR beta VDJ and CDR3 profiling used genomic DNA as template. TCRdb reprocessed the reads via MiXCR and lists one record per CDR3 protein. The sample records some 240,000 distinct CDR3 sequences, about a third being singletons. The rearrangement joins TRBV5-1 to TRBJ2-5; 9 bases fit TRBD1. Sequencing was performed on sorted CD4+, CD8+, or CD8+CD57+ T cells (not recorded which) from PBMCs. The receptor's source is a human donor in good health, serving as a control. The CDR3 region is CASSGGQGRETQYF. The CDR3 DNA sequence: TGCGCCAGCAGCGGGGGACAGGGACGGGAGACCCAGTACTTC.